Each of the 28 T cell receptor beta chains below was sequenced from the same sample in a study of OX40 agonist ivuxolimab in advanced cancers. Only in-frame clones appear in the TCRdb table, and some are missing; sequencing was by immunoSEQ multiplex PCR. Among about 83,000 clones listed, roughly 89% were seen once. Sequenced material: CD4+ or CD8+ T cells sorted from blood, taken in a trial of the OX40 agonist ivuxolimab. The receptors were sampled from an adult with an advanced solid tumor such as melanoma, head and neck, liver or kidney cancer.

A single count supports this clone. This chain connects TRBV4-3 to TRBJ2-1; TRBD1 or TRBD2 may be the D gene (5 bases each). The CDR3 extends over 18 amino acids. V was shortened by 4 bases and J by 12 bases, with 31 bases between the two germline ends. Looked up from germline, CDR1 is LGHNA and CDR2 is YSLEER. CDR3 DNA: TGCGCCAGCAGCCCTGGCGCCCGGGGCCGGGCCCCCGTCATTGGGCAGTTCTTC. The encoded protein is CASSPGARGRAPVIGQFF.

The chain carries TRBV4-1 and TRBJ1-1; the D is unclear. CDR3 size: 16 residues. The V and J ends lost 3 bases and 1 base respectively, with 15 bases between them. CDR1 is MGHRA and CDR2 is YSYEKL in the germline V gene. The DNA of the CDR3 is TGCGCCAGCAGCCACTCTGGCTTAGGGCGGAACACTGAAGCTTTCTTT. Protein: CASSHSGLGRNTEAFF.

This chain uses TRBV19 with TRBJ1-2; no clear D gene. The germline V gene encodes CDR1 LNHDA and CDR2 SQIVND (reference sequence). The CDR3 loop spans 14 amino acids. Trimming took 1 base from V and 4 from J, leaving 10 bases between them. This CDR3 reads CASSIVGVGYGYTF. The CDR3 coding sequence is TGTGCCAGTAGTATAGTTGGGGTTGGCTATGGCTACACCTTC.

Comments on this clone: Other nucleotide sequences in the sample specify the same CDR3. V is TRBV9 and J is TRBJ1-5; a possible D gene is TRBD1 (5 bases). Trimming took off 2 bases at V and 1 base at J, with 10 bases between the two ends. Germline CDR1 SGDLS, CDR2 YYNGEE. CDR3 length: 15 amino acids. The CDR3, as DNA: TGTGCCAGCAGCGTTGACGGGGGGAGCAATCAGCCCCAGCATTTT. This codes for CASSVDGGSNQPQHF.

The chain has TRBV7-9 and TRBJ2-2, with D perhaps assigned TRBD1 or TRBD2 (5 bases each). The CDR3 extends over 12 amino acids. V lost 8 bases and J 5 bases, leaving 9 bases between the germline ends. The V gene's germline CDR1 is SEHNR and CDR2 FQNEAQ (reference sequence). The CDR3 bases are TGTGCCAGCGTGAGGGGTACCGGGGAGCTGTTTTTT. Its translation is CASVRGTGELFF.

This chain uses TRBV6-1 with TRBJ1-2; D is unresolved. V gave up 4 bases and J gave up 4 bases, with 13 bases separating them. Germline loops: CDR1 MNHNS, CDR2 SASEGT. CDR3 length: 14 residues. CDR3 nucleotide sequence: TGTGCCAGCAGTGTTCAGGTCCGGGTCTATGGCTACACCTTC. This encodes CASSVQVRVYGYTF.

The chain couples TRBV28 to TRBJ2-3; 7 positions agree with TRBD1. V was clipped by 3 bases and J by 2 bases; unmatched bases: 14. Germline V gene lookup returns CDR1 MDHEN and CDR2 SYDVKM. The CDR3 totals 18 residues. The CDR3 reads CASSFKPTGIINTDTQYF. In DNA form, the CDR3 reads TGTGCCAGCAGTTTCAAGCCGACAGGGATTATAAACACAGATACGCAGTATTTT.

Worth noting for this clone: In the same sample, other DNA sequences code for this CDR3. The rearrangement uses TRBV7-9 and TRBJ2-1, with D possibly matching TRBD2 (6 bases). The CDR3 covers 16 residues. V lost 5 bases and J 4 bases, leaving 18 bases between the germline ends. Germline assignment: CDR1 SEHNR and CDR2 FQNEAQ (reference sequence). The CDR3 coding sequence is TGTGCCAGCAGCCATAGTCGTGCGGGGTATTACAATGAGCAGTTCTTC. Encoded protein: CASSHSRAGYYNEQFF.

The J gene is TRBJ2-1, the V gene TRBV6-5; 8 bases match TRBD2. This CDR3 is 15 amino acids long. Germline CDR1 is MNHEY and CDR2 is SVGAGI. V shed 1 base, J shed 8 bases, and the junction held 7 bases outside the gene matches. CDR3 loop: CASSYLSGGRDEQFF. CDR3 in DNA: TGTGCCAGCAGTTACTTGTCGGGGGGGCGGGATGAGCAGTTCTTC.

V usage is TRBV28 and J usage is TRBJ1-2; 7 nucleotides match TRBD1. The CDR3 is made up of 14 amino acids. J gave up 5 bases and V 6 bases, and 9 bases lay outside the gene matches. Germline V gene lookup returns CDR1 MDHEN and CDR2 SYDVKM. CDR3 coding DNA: TGTGCCAGCAGCCCGACAGGGAGTCCGTATGGCTACACCTTC. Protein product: CASSPTGSPYGYTF.

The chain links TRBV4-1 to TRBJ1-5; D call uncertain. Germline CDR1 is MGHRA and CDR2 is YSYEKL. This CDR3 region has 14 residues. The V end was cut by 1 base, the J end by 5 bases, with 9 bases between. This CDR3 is CASSQVGGYQPQHF. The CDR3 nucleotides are TGCGCCAGCAGCCAAGTGGGCGGTTATCAGCCCCAGCATTTT.

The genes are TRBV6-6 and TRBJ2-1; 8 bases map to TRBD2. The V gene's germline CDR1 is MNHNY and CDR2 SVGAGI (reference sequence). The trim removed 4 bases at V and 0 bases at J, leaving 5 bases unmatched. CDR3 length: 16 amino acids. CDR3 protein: CASSFFSGSSYNEQFF. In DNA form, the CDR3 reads TGTGCCAGCAGTTTTTTCAGCGGGAGCTCCTACAATGAGCAGTTCTTC.

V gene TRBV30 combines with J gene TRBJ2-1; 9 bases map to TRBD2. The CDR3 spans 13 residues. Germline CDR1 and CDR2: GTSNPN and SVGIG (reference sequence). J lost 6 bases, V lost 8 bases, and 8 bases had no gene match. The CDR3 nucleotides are TGTGCCGGGGATCTAGCGGGGTTCAATGAGCAGTTCTTC. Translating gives CAGDLAGFNEQFF.

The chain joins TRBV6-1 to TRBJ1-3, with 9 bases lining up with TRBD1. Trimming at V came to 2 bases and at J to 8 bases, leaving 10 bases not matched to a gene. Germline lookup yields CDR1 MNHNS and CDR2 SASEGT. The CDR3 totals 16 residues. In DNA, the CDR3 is TGTGCCAGCAGTGAAAATATTCGGACAGGGGCAGACACCATATATTTT. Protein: CASSENIRTGADTIYF.

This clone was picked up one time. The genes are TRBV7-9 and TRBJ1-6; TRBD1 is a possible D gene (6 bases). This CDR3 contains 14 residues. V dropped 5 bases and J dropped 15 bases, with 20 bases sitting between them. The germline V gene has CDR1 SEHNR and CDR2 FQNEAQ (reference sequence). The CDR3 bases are TGTGCCAGCAGCCCAGGGGTGGGGATACGGGTCCTCCACTTT. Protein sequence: CASSPGVGIRVLHF.

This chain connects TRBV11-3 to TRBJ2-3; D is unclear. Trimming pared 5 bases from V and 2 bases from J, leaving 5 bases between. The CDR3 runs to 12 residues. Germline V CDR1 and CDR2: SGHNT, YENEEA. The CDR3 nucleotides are TGTGCCAGCAGCCTTATCACAGATACGCAGTATTTT. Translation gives CASSLITDTQYF.

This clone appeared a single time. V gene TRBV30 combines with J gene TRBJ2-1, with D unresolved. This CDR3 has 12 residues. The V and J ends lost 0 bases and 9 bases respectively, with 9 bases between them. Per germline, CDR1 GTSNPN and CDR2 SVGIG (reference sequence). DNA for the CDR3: TGTGCCTGGAGTGTTATGGTGGGTGAGCAGTTCTTC. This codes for CAWSVMVGEQFF.

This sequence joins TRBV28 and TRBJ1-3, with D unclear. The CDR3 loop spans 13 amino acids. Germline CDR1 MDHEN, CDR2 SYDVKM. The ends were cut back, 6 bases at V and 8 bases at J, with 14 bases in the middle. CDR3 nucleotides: TGTGCCAGCAGGACACCCACGGGTTACACCATATATTTT. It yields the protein CASRTPTGYTIYF.

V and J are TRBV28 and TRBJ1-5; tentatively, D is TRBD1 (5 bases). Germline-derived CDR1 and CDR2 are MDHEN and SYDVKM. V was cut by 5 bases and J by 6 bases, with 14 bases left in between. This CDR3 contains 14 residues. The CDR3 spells CASSQMQGAQPQHF. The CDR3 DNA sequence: TGTGCCAGCAGTCAGATGCAGGGAGCTCAGCCCCAGCATTTT.

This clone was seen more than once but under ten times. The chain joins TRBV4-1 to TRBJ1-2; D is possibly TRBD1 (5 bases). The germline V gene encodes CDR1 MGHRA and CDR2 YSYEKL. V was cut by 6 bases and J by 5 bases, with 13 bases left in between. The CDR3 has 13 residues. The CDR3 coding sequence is TGCGCCAGCAGTCGGGGCTTGAGATATGGCTACACCTTC. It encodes CASSRGLRYGYTF.

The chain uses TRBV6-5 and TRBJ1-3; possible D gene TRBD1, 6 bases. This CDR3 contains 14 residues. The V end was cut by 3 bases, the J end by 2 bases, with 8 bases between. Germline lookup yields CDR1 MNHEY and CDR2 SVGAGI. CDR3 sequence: CASSYTGPGNTIYF. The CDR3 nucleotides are TGTGCCAGCAGTTATACAGGGCCTGGAAACACCATATATTTT.

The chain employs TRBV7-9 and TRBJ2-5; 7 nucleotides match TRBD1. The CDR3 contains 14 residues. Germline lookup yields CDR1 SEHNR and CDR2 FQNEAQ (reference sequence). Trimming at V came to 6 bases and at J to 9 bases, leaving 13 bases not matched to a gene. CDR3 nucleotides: TGTGCCAGCAGAAGCCTTTTTGACAGGGCGCCCCAGTACTTC. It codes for CASRSLFDRAPQYF.

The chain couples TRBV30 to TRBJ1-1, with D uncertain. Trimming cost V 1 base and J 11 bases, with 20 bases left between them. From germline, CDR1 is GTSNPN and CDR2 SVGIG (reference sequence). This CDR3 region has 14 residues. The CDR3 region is CAWSGQFGVFGAFF. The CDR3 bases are TGTGCCTGGAGTGGTCAATTTGGGGTATTTGGTGCTTTCTTT.

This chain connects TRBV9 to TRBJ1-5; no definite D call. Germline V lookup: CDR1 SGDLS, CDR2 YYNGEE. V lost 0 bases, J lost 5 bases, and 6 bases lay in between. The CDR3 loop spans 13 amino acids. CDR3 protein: CASSVGLDQPQHF. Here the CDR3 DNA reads TGTGCCAGCAGCGTAGGGTTAGATCAGCCCCAGCATTTT. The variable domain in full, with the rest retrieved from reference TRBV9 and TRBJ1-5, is DSGVTQTPKHLITATGQRVTLRCSPRSGDLSVYWYQQSLDQGLQFLIQYYNGEERAKGNILERFSAQQFPDLHSELNLSSLELGDSALYFCASSVGLDQPQHFGDGTRLSIL.

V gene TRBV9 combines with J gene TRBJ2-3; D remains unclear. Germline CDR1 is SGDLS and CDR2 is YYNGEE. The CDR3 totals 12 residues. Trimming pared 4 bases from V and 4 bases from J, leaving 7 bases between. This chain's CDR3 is CASSPEADTQYF. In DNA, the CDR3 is TGTGCCAGCAGCCCAGAGGCAGATACGCAGTATTTT.

Here the CDR3 DNA reads TGTGCCAGCAGCCTTGGGCGCTTGCGGAATGAGCAGTTCTTC. Translation: CASSLGRLRNEQFF. The V gene is TRBV28, the J gene TRBJ2-1; D uncertain. This CDR3 contains 14 residues. Trimming shortened V by 6 bases and J by 7 bases, and 16 bases separated the two germline ends. CDR1 and CDR2 from the germline V gene are MDHEN and SYDVKM.

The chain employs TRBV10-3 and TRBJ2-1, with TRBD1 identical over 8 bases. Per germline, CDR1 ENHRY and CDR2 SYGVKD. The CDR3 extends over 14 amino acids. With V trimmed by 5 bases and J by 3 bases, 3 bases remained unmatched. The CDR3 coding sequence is TGTGCCATCAGTCCGGGACAGGACTACAATGAGCAGTTCTTC. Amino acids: CAISPGQDYNEQFF.

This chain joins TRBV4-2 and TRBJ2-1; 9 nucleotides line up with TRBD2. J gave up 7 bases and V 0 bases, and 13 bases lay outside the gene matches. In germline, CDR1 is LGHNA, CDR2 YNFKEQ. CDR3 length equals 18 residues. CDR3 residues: CASSQDLWGREGFNEQFF. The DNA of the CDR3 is TGTGCCAGCAGCCAAGATCTATGGGGGCGGGAGGGGTTTAATGAGCAGTTCTTC.